This T cell receptor (beta chain) was recorded in a study of T cells in Graves' hyperthyroidism and ophthalmopathy. Study-wide findings and caveats: Stable hyperthyroidism was told apart from ophthalmopathy by a model built on 13 V-J features.

For Graves' hyperthyroidism to be stable, ophthalmopathy could not progress within 18 months. Not enrolled were patients with uncontrolled infection, other autoimmune disease, pregnancy or lactation. Out of over 9 ml of fresh peripheral blood came the PBMCs. CDR1 and CDR2 (germline): SGHNT, YYREEE (reference sequence). The CDR3 has 16 residues. The V segment lost 4 bases and the J segment 0 bases; nucleotides outside the gene matches: 7. For this clonotype: The antigen is unknown.

RNA transcripts provided the source from which TCR beta CDR3 regions were amplified. TCR CDR3 regions were first amplified by RT-PCR with HTBI primers. TCRdb redid the calling of the multiplex PCR reads with MiXCR, one entry per CDR3 protein. The profile shows roughly 630,000 distinct CDR3 sequences, 15% to 19% of them singletons. What was sequenced was blood. The rearrangement joins TRBV5-4 to TRBJ1-3; 7 nucleotides align to TRBD1. This TCR was sampled from a woman under 40 with Graves' hyperthyroidism. The CDR3 coding sequence is TGTGCCAGCAGCCAACAGGGGATTCACTCTGGAAACACCATATATTTT. It encodes CASSQQGIHSGNTIYF.